The T cell receptor beta chain under discussion was sequenced for a study of technical replicates of blood from a few donors. Assay: immunoSEQ multiplex PCR; the TCRdb copy retains only in-frame clones and omits some. Of about 70,000 clones in the sample, approximately 97% were seen once. Germline V gene data show CDR1 as SGHDT and CDR2 as YYEEEE. Deletions cut 0 bases from V and 3 bases from J, with 9 bases between. This CDR3 is 15 amino acids long. The sequenced sample consisted of T cells isolated from PBMCs. This clonotype was sampled from a human donor in good health. V usage is TRBV5-6 and J usage is TRBJ1-4, with unresolved D. CDR3 amino acids: CASSLGAGANEKLFF. The CDR3 nucleotides read TGTGCCAGCAGCTTGGGGGCCGGTGCTAATGAAAAACTGTTTTTT.